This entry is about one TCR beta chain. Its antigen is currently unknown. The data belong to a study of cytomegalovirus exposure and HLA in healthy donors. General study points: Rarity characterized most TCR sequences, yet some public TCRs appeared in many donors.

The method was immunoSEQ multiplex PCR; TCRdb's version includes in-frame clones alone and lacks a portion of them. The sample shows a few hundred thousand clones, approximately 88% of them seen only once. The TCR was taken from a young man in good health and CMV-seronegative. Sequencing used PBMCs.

The CDR3 here is CASSPLPTSPEPQHF. CDR3 nucleotide sequence: TGTGCCAGCTCACCACTCCCGACATCGCCCGAGCCCCAGCATTTT. The chain links TRBV18 to TRBJ1-5; no clear D gene. Between the trimmed V and J ends, which lost 1 base and 8 bases, there was a span of 15 bases. In germline, CDR1 is KGHSH, CDR2 LQKENI. The CDR3 totals 15 residues. Together with reference TRBV18 and TRBJ1-5, the CDR3 gives the full variable domain: NAGVMQNPRHLVRRRGQEARLRCSPMKGHSHVYWYRQLPEEGLKFMVYLQKENIIDESGMPKERFSAEFPKEGPSILRIQQVVRGDSAAYFCASSPLPTSPEPQHFGDGTRLSIL.